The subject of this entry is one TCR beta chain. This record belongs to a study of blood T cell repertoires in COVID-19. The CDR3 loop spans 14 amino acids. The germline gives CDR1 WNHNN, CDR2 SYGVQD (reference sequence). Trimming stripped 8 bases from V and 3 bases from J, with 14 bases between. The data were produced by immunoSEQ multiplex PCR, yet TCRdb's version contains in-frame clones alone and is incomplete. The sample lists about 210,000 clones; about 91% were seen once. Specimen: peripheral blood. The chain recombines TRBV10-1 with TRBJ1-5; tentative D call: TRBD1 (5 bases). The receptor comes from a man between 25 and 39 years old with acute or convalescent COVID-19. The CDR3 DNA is TGCGCCAGCGGCCGGGGGGGACTCAATCAGCCCCAGCATTTT. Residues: CASGRGGLNQPQHF.